This is a list of T cell receptor beta chains from one sample in a study of blood T cells in healthy people across ages. TCRdb re-called the 5' RACE reads with MiXCR, one entry per CDR3 protein. This table has more than 500,000 distinct CDR3 sequences, about 29% appearing once. These records were also assigned to another study, of T cells of mothers and their children.

Sample: blood. The source is a boy younger than 10 in good health. Each CDR3 is given without its conserved first and last residue.

v_gene: TRBV10-3; len: 12; j_gene: TRBJ2-4; CDR3aa: AIRREGAKNIQY
v_gene: TRBV25-1; len: 11; j_gene: TRBJ1-2; CDR3aa: ASSEGGAEGYT
v_gene: TRBV7-9; len: 15; j_gene: TRBJ2-1; CDR3aa: ASNLARDREVGNEQF
v_gene: TRBV20-1; len: 10; j_gene: TRBJ1-1; CDR3aa: SARGVNTEAF
v_gene: TRBV7-2; len: 13; j_gene: TRBJ2-7; CDR3aa: ASSLVVGDSYEQY
v_gene: TRBV9; len: 12; j_gene: TRBJ1-2; CDR3aa: ASSVSGENYGYT
v_gene: TRBV3-1; len: 11; j_gene: TRBJ1-2; CDR3aa: ASSQEQGGGYT
v_gene: TRBV25-1; len: 12; j_gene: TRBJ1-5; CDR3aa: ASSPRGRNQPQH
v_gene: TRBV11-2; len: 12; j_gene: TRBJ2-7; CDR3aa: ASSFKQGSAEQY
v_gene: TRBV14; len: 11; j_gene: TRBJ1-2; CDR3aa: ASSQDRSYGYT
v_gene: TRBV3-1; len: 17; j_gene: TRBJ2-1; CDR3aa: ASSQVPFEASGSENEQF
v_gene: TRBV10-3; len: 11; j_gene: TRBJ1-1; CDR3aa: AIRDNENTEAF
v_gene: TRBV30; len: 12; j_gene: TRBJ2-1; CDR3aa: AWMTGGSYNEQF
v_gene: TRBV20-1; len: 14; j_gene: TRBJ2-7; CDR3aa: SARGGGSDPSYEQY
v_gene: TRBV11-2; len: 12; j_gene: TRBJ1-1; CDR3aa: ASSLSQGNTEAL
v_gene: TRBV20-1; len: 11; j_gene: TRBJ2-2; CDR3aa: SALSGDTGELF
v_gene: TRBV20-1; len: 11; j_gene: TRBJ2-3; CDR3aa: SARMSGADTQY
v_gene: TRBV29-1; len: 14; j_gene: TRBJ2-3; CDR3aa: SARPSVSPSTDTQY
v_gene: TRBV10-3; len: 13; j_gene: TRBJ1-6; CDR3aa: AIKGESNYNSPLH
v_gene: TRBV5-1; len: 11; j_gene: TRBJ1-5; CDR3aa: ASSLGGGGPQH
v_gene: TRBV7-9; len: 15; j_gene: TRBJ1-4; CDR3aa: ASSSTGDGATNEKLF
v_gene: TRBV6-2/TRBV6-3; len: 13; j_gene: TRBJ2-6; CDR3aa: ASSPTQAGANVLT
v_gene: TRBV6-5; len: 12; j_gene: TRBJ1-2; CDR3aa: ASSRKGTNYGYT
v_gene: TRBV29-1; len: 10; j_gene: .; CDR3aa: SVAGGPGEQF
v_gene: TRBV4-3; len: 16; j_gene: TRBJ2-7; CDR3aa: ASSQEIGYGRDNYEQY
v_gene: TRBV5-1; len: 15; j_gene: TRBJ2-7; CDR3aa: ASSLTGTGDPLGEQY
v_gene: TRBV5-6; len: 14; j_gene: .; CDR3aa: ASSLMGQGQGNEQY
v_gene: TRBV10-3; len: 10; j_gene: TRBJ2-7; CDR3aa: AISGDYYEQY
v_gene: TRBV7-9; len: 16; j_gene: TRBJ1-1; CDR3aa: ASSPFGVGPSGLTEAF
v_gene: TRBV6-2/TRBV6-3; len: 16; j_gene: TRBJ2-2; CDR3aa: ASSYQREADTRLWEPF
v_gene: TRBV7-9; len: 14; j_gene: TRBJ2-7; CDR3aa: ASSPTSGRAFREQY
v_gene: TRBV19; len: 12; j_gene: TRBJ1-5; CDR3aa: ASSVVGGFQPQH
v_gene: TRBV3-1; len: 14; j_gene: TRBJ2-2; CDR3aa: ASSHSRTSGTGELF
v_gene: TRBV3-1; len: 15; j_gene: TRBJ2-1; CDR3aa: ASSQGTSVRPYNEQF
v_gene: TRBV19; len: 12; j_gene: TRBJ2-7; CDR3aa: ASSIDGRKGEQY
v_gene: TRBV20-1; len: 13; j_gene: TRBJ2-2; CDR3aa: SARAGGRDTGELF
v_gene: TRBV20-1; len: 11; j_gene: .; CDR3aa: SARDQGGNEQF
v_gene: TRBV7-9; len: 15; j_gene: .; CDR3aa: ASSLGFGAERSYEQY
v_gene: TRBV28; len: 13; j_gene: TRBJ2-7; CDR3aa: ASSSSGSISYEQY
v_gene: TRBV9; len: 11; j_gene: TRBJ1-2; CDR3aa: ASSVGSFDGYT
v_gene: TRBV10-2; len: 13; j_gene: TRBJ2-1; CDR3aa: ASSVMGLGYNEQF
v_gene: TRBV11-2; len: 14; j_gene: TRBJ2-7; CDR3aa: ASSVMGLAGAYEQY
v_gene: TRBV3-1; len: 13; j_gene: TRBJ1-1; CDR3aa: ASSLSTGRTTEAF
v_gene: TRBV12-5; len: 12; j_gene: TRBJ2-2; CDR3aa: ASGLRMGTGELF
v_gene: TRBV20-1; len: 12; j_gene: TRBJ1-1; CDR3aa: SATNRGQNTEAF
v_gene: TRBV20-1; len: 13; j_gene: TRBJ2-3; CDR3aa: SARTLAGAGDTQY
v_gene: TRBV5-1; len: 14; j_gene: TRBJ2-1; CDR3aa: ASSLAGLAGVHEQF
v_gene: TRBV10-3; len: 12; j_gene: TRBJ2-1; CDR3aa: AIIGFRSYNEQF
v_gene: TRBV6-2/TRBV6-3; len: 12; j_gene: TRBJ1-1; CDR3aa: ASSPHRGWTEAF
v_gene: TRBV10-3; len: 12; j_gene: TRBJ2-5; CDR3aa: AISEDTAPGTQY
v_gene: TRBV6-1; len: 13; j_gene: TRBJ2-7; CDR3aa: ASSEATSFAYEQY
v_gene: TRBV6-2/TRBV6-3; len: 12; j_gene: TRBJ2-4; CDR3aa: ASSPDLAKNIQY
v_gene: TRBV12-3/TRBV12-4; len: 12; j_gene: TRBJ1-4; CDR3aa: ASTGGGVREKLF
v_gene: TRBV3-1; len: 14; j_gene: TRBJ2-7; CDR3aa: ASSYGTSGRSYEQY
v_gene: TRBV4-1; len: 13; j_gene: TRBJ2-7; CDR3aa: ASSPRDSATYEQY
v_gene: TRBV20-1; len: 14; j_gene: TRBJ2-4; CDR3aa: SVTGTSGRAKNIQY
v_gene: TRBV13; len: 10; j_gene: TRBJ2-1; CDR3aa: ASSLVETEQF
v_gene: TRBV29-1; len: 12; j_gene: TRBJ2-1; CDR3aa: SVRLSGKGNEQF
v_gene: TRBV24-1; len: 12; j_gene: TRBJ2-5; CDR3aa: ATSDPGQGETQY